This T cell receptor beta chain was documented in a study of graft-versus-host responses after intestinal transplantation. About the study: Each recipient received a multivisceral, liver-intestinal, or isolated intestinal graft. Study results and caveats: GvH clones detected in recipient marrow included some appearing first in ileum or blood. Patients who carried graft-donor T cell macrochimerism also had high graft-versus-host to host-versus-graft clonal ratios in their allografts.

Turning to this clone: Its cognate antigen is unknown.

Germline loops: CDR1 MGHRA, CDR2 YSYEKL. This CDR3 comprises 17 residues. J gave up 2 bases and V 0 bases, and 4 bases lay outside the gene matches. Using immunoSEQ multiplex PCR, the repertoire was profiled, and TCRdb retains in-frame clones only, with some absent. Here the sample spans about 85,000 clones, around 93% being singletons. The specimen comprised unstimulated CD8+ T cells sorted from spleen or lymph node cells, sampled before transplant. The genes are TRBV4-1 and TRBJ2-3, with TRBD2 matching over 11 bases. The source is a human donor who was the organ donor for an intestinal transplant. In nucleotides, the CDR3 is TGCGCCAGCAGCCAAGATCCTAGCGGGGGGATCACAGATACGCAGTATTTT. Protein: CASSQDPSGGITDTQYF.